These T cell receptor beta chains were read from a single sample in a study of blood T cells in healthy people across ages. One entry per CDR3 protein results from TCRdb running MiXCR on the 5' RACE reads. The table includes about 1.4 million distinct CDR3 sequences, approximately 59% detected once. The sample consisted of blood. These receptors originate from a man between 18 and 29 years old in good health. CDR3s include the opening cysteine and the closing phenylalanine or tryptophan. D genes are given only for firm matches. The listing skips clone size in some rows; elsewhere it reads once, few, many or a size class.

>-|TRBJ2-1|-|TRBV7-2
CASGSELYNEQFF
TGTGCCAGCGGGTCGGAGCTATACAATGAGCAGTTCTTC
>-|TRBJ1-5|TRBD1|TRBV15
CATSSSLTDRTHSNQPQHF
TGTGCCACCAGCAGCAGCCTTACGGACAGGACGCATAGCAATCAGCCCCAGCATTTT
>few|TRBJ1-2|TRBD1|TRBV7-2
CASSPGQGNGYGYTF
TGTGCCAGCAGCCCTGGACAGGGTAATGGCTATGGCTACACCTTC
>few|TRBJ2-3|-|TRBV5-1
CASSLGAAPTDTQYF
TGCGCCAGCAGCTTGGGGGCTGCCCCCACAGATACGCAGTATTTT
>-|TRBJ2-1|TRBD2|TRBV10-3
CAPSLRAGGPEQFF
TGTGCCCCCTCTCTCCGAGCGGGAGGGCCTGAGCAGTTCTTC
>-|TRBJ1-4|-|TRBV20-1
CSASYLRIGVEKLFF
TGCAGTGCGAGCTATTTGCGGATAGGGGTCGAAAAACTGTTTTTT
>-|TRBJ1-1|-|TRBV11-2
CASSWTVSNTEAFF
TGTGCCAGCAGCTGGACAGTATCTAACACTGAAGCTTTCTTT
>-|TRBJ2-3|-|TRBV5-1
CASKGVGPQYF
TGCGCCAGCAAGGGGGTCGGACCGCAGTATTTT
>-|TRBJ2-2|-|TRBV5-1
CASSPQGPGELFF
TGCGCCAGCAGCCCCCAGGGACCCGGGGAGCTGTTTTTT
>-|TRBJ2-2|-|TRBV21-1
CASSKVATANTGELFF
TGTGCCAGCAGCAAGGTAGCGACCGCGAACACCGGGGAGCTGTTTTTT
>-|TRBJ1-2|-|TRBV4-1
CASSQTREGPNYGYTF
TGCGCCAGCAGCCAAACTCGGGAGGGACCTAACTATGGCTACACCTTC
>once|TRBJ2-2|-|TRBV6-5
CANSYAPRDGELFF
TGTGCCAACAGTTATGCGCCCAGGGACGGGGAGCTGTTTTTT
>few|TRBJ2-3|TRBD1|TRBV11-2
CASSLYGTGDTDTQYF
TGTGCCAGCAGCTTATATGGGACAGGAGACACAGATACGCAGTATTTT
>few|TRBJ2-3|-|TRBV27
CASMLNGADTQYF
TGTGCCAGCATGTTGAACGGGGCAGATACGCAGTATTTT
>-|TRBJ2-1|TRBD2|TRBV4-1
CASSQDRTSGSGNEQFF
TGCGCCAGCAGCCAAGATCGTACTAGCGGGAGTGGAAATGAGCAGTTCTTC
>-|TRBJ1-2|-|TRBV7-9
CASSPTETLDGYTF
TGTGCCAGCAGCCCTACAGAAACCCTAGATGGCTACACCTTC
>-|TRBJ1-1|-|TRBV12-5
CASGLVPDSSTEAFF
TGTGCTAGTGGTTTGGTCCCGGACAGTAGCACTGAAGCTTTCTTT